A single sample gave rise to the 27 T cell receptor beta chains below, sequenced in a study of cytomegalovirus exposure and HLA in healthy donors. The PCR had 60 Vbeta and 13 Jbeta primers. Profiling relied on immunoSEQ multiplex PCR, and the TCRdb table lists in-frame clones only, not all of them. The sample comprises fewer than 200,000 clones, roughly 70% of which are singletons, and roughly 3% rests with the top ten. The sample comprised PBMCs. The origin of the receptors is a woman in her twenties or thirties in good health and CMV-seronegative.

The J gene is TRBJ2-3, the V gene TRBV7-9; D perhaps matches TRBD2 (5 bases). The CDR3 loop spans 16 amino acids. V lost 5 bases, J lost 0 bases, and 15 bases lay in between. The V gene's germline CDR1 is SEHNR and CDR2 FQNEAQ (reference sequence). The DNA of the CDR3 is TGTGCCAGCAGCCCGCCTCGGGATACTAGCACAGATACGCAGTATTTT. The encoded protein is CASSPPRDTSTDTQYF.

The rearrangement uses TRBV4-1 and TRBJ1-6, with D unresolved. This CDR3 comprises 14 residues. Between the trimmed V and J ends, which lost 4 bases and 4 bases, there was a span of 8 bases. Germline CDR1 reads MGHRA; CDR2 reads YSYEKL. This chain's CDR3 is CASSLDMYNSPLHF. In DNA, the CDR3 is TGCGCCAGCAGCCTAGACATGTATAATTCACCCCTCCACTTT.

The chain employs TRBV5-6 and TRBJ1-5, with a possible D match to TRBD1 (6 bases). CDR3 size: 13 residues. The germline V and J ends were trimmed by 4 bases and 4 bases, with 9 bases remaining between them. Germline CDR1 SGHDT, CDR2 YYEEEE. Here the CDR3 reads CASSRRGNQPQHF. CDR3 nucleotides: TGTGCCAGCAGCCGAAGGGGGAATCAGCCCCAGCATTTT.

This clone appeared once. This chain connects TRBV19 to TRBJ2-7, with TRBD2 as a possible D gene (5 bases). CDR3 length: 15 amino acids. V gave up 1 base and J gave up 1 base, with 11 bases separating them. Germline-derived CDR1 and CDR2 are LNHDA and SQIVND (reference sequence). In DNA form, the CDR3 reads TGTGCCAGTAGTATAGTAAACCGAGGGTCCTACGAGCAGTACTTC. Amino acid sequence: CASSIVNRGSYEQYF.

The V and J genes are TRBV7-9 and TRBJ2-2, with D possibly being TRBD1 (6 bases). The CDR3 runs 16 residues. Germline CDR1 and CDR2: SEHNR and FQNEAQ (reference sequence). V lost 5 bases, J lost 4 bases, and 17 bases lay in between. This CDR3 reads CASSTPEGETTGELFF. CDR3 DNA sequence: TGTGCCAGCAGCACTCCCGAGGGGGAAACCACCGGGGAGCTGTTTTTT.

This rearrangement joins TRBV28 to TRBJ1-2; D is perhaps TRBD1 (6 bases). The ends were cut back, 6 bases at V and 0 bases at J, with 11 bases in the middle. CDR1 and CDR2 from the germline V gene are MDHEN and SYDVKM. The CDR3 consists of 14 residues. The CDR3 nucleotides are TGTGCCAGCAGCACAGGGCTAGCTAACTATGGCTACACCTTC. Its protein is CASSTGLANYGYTF.

The CDR3 coding sequence is TGTGCCAGCTCACCATCCTTGGTAGCGGGTGGAGGAGAGCAGTACTTC. It specifies CASSPSLVAGGGEQYF. The chain combines TRBV18 with TRBJ2-7; 7 bases align to TRBD2. Germline CDR1 KGHSH, CDR2 LQKENI. V lost 2 bases to trimming and J lost 7 bases; unmatched junction nucleotides: 14. This CDR3 has 16 amino acids.

The chain carries TRBV27 and TRBJ2-5; TRBD1 is a possible D gene (7 bases). TRBJ2-7 explains the end of the DNA better; the J call may be wrong. In germline, CDR1 is MNHEY, CDR2 SMNVEV (reference sequence). CDR3 length: 15 amino acids. CDR3 in amino acids: CASSLGQGGTYEQYF. CDR3 DNA sequence: TGTGCCAGCAGTTTAGGCCAGGGGGGAACATACGAGCAGTACTTC.

As DNA, the CDR3 is TGTGCCAGCAGTTACTCGTACCAGCGAAGCTCCTACGAGCAGTACTTC. This translates into CASSYSYQRSSYEQYF. The chain is built from TRBV6-6 and TRBJ2-7; unclear D gene. The V gene's germline CDR1 is MNHNY and CDR2 SVGAGI (reference sequence). The germline V and J ends were trimmed by 0 bases and 0 bases, with 12 bases remaining between them. The CDR3 consists of 16 residues.

V usage is TRBV7-2 and J usage is TRBJ2-7, with D hard to call. The ends were cut back, 8 bases at V and 0 bases at J, with 14 bases in the middle. This CDR3 spans 14 amino acids. Germline CDR1 and CDR2: SGHTA and FQGNSA. The CDR3 protein is CASSGALSSYEQYF. The CDR3 DNA is TGTGCCAGCTCTGGTGCGCTAAGCTCCTACGAGCAGTACTTC.

The genes are TRBV9 and TRBJ2-1, with 8 bases that match TRBD2. V shed 7 bases and J 0 bases; nucleotides not matched to a gene: 12. This CDR3 is 17 amino acids long. Germline V gives CDR1 SGDLS, CDR2 YYNGEE. The CDR3 protein is CASRGGSGSSSYNEQFF. The CDR3 region has the DNA TGTGCCAGCCGGGGTGGGAGCGGGAGCAGCTCCTACAATGAGCAGTTCTTC.

This clone was seen more than once but under ten times. The V call is TRBV7-6, the J call TRBJ2-3; 11 positions agree with TRBD1. Germline V CDR1 and CDR2: SGHVS, FNYEAQ. The CDR3 spans 14 residues. V trimming: 5 bases; J trimming: 5 bases; junction bases outside the gene matches: 3. The CDR3 coding sequence is TGTGCCAGCAGCCCCGGGACAGGGGGAGATACGCAGTATTTT. It specifies CASSPGTGGDTQYF. Combining the CDR3 with reference TRBV7-6 and TRBJ2-3 gives the whole variable domain GAGVSQSPRYKVTKRGQDVALRCDPISGHVSLYWYRQALGQGPEFLTYFNYEAQQDKSGLPNDRFSAERPEGSISTLTIQRTEQRDSAMYRCASSPGTGGDTQYFGPGTRLTVL.

The chain uses TRBV25-1 and TRBJ2-1; 12 nucleotides agree with TRBD2. Germline V CDR1 and CDR2: MGHDK, SYGVNS. V gave up 5 bases and J gave up 8 bases; unmatched junction bases: 4. This CDR3 has 14 amino acids. The CDR3 nucleotides read TGTGCCAGCAGTACTCGACTAGCGGGAGATGAGCAGTTCTTC. This codes for CASSTRLAGDEQFF.

The chain combines TRBV28 with TRBJ1-5; D perhaps matches TRBD1 (6 bases). CDR1 is MDHEN, CDR2 SYDVKM, per germline. The ends were cut back, 5 bases at V and 1 base at J, with 15 bases in the middle. The CDR3 spans 16 residues. DNA of the CDR3: TGTGCCAGCAGTGATACCGGGACAAAGAGCAATCAGCCCCAGCATTTT. This gives the protein CASSDTGTKSNQPQHF.

V is TRBV7-3 and J is TRBJ2-1, with 8 positions matching TRBD2. This CDR3 spans 17 amino acids. Trimming removed 1 base from V and 7 bases from J; junction bases left unmatched: 12. Per the germline V gene, CDR1 is SGHTA and CDR2 is FQGTGA. CDR3: CASSLRRPGTSGNEQFF. CDR3 in DNA: TGTGCCAGCAGCTTAAGACGTCCCGGGACTAGTGGTAATGAGCAGTTCTTC.

The chain uses TRBV6-5 and TRBJ2-2; TRBD1 might be the D (6 bases). V was cut by 6 bases and J by 13 bases, with 12 bases left in between. This CDR3 comprises 11 residues. Per the germline V gene, CDR1 is MNHEY and CDR2 is SVGAGI. This chain's CDR3 is CASRTTGRLFF. CDR3 DNA: TGTGCCAGCAGAACGACAGGCCGGCTGTTTTTT.

The rearrangement links TRBV2 to TRBJ1-1; the match to TRBD1 covers 11 bases. The junction had 7 bases not matched to a gene; V was cut back by 6 bases and J by 4 bases. CDR3 length equals 15 residues. From germline, CDR1 is SNHLY and CDR2 FYNNEI. The CDR3 loop is CASRDSGTGGTEAFF. CDR3 bases: TGTGCCAGCAGGGATTCCGGGACAGGGGGCACTGAAGCTTTCTTT.

This clone was observed a few times. V is TRBV7-6 and J is TRBJ2-1, with D maybe TRBD2 (6 bases). The V and J ends lost 1 base and 1 base respectively, with 8 bases between them. This CDR3 contains 15 residues. Germline V lookup: CDR1 SGHVS, CDR2 FNYEAQ. The CDR3 DNA is TGTGCCAGCAGCTTAGGGCGGGGTTCCTACAATGAGCAGTTCTTC. It translates to CASSLGRGSYNEQFF.

J is TRBJ2-7 and V is TRBV5-5; D is undetermined. V was clipped by 6 bases and J by 5 bases, with 18 bases between them. This CDR3 contains 14 residues. Per germline, CDR1 SGHKS and CDR2 YYEKEE (reference sequence). Written as DNA, the CDR3 is TGTGCCAGCACCACCCACTCGAATGCTCACGAGCAGTACTTC. This codes for CASTTHSNAHEQYF.

The chain couples TRBV9 to TRBJ2-7, with D perhaps TRBD2 (5 bases). V was clipped by 3 bases and J by 3 bases, with 22 bases between them. Germline V gene lookup returns CDR1 SGDLS and CDR2 YYNGEE. The length of the CDR3 is 17 residues. The CDR3 region has the DNA TGTGCCAGCAGCGGCGGACGGGATTTACCCCCGGGCTACGAGCAGTACTTC. It yields the protein CASSGGRDLPPGYEQYF.

This chain joins TRBV10-3 and TRBJ2-3; TRBD2 matches at 13 bases. With 6 bases clipped from V and 1 base from J, the junction kept 4 bases outside the gene matches. Germline values: CDR1 ENHRY, CDR2 SYGVKD. This CDR3 is 16 amino acids long. The CDR3 spells CAISHGTSGGTDTQYF. The DNA for the CDR3 is TGTGCCATCAGCCACGGGACTAGCGGGGGCACAGATACGCAGTATTTT.

The gene calls are TRBV7-2 and TRBJ2-5; 10 nucleotides agree with TRBD2. The CDR3 spans 15 residues. V shed 7 bases and J 4 bases; nucleotides not matched to a gene: 9. Germline V gene lookup returns CDR1 SGHTA and CDR2 FQGNSA. The CDR3 loop is CASTFRSGGGETQYF. The CDR3, as DNA: TGTGCCAGCACCTTCCGGAGCGGGGGGGGAGAGACCCAGTACTTC.

The chain couples TRBV11-3 to TRBJ2-2, with a possible D match to TRBD2 (5 bases). CDR3 length equals 12 residues. Deletions cut 6 bases from V and 5 bases from J, with 7 bases between. Looked up from germline, CDR1 is SGHNT and CDR2 is YENEEA. The CDR3 nucleotides read TGTGCCAGCAGACGGGGAACCGGGGAGCTGTTTTTT. This encodes CASRRGTGELFF.

The chain recombines TRBV19 with TRBJ2-1; TRBD1 aligns across 8 bases. Germline V gene data show CDR1 as LNHDA and CDR2 as SQIVND (reference sequence). V shed 3 bases and J 5 bases; nucleotides not matched to a gene: 6. CDR3 length equals 15 residues. The CDR3 here is CASSIAGGADNEQFF. The CDR3 DNA sequence: TGTGCCAGTAGTATCGCAGGGGGCGCCGACAATGAGCAGTTCTTC.

The chain couples TRBV7-6 to TRBJ1-2; 9 bases line up with TRBD1. The CDR3 extends over 15 amino acids. The junction had 7 bases not matched to a gene; V was cut back by 6 bases and J by 2 bases. Germline CDR1 reads SGHVS; CDR2 reads FNYEAQ. DNA for the CDR3: TGTGCCAGCAGTCCCGGGACAGGGTACAACTATGGCTACACCTTC. It codes for CASSPGTGYNYGYTF.

This clone came up a few times. V gene TRBV28 combines with J gene TRBJ2-1; 8 nucleotides match TRBD2. J was trimmed by 2 bases and V by 4 bases; bases with no gene match: 10. CDR1 and CDR2 from the germline V gene are MDHEN and SYDVKM. The CDR3 consists of 17 residues. The CDR3 is CASSSGGGLEAYNEQFF. The CDR3 DNA reads TGTGCCAGCAGTTCGGGGGGGGGACTAGAGGCCTACAATGAGCAGTTCTTC. Full variable domain (remainder filled in from reference TRBV28 and TRBJ2-1): DVKVTQSSRYLVKRTGEKVFLECVQDMDHENMFWYRQDPGLGLRLIYFSYDVKMKEKGDIPEGYSVSREKKERFSLILESASTNQTSMYLCASSSGGGLEAYNEQFFGPGTRLTVL.

In its sample, this clone was seen a few times. In DNA form, the CDR3 reads TGTGCCTGGACCCTCACTGGCAGGGTAGACTACAATGAGCAGTTCTTC. Translated: CAWTLTGRVDYNEQFF. V usage is TRBV30 and J usage is TRBJ2-1; D is perhaps TRBD1 (5 bases). V was shortened by 4 bases and J by 3 bases, with 19 bases between the two germline ends. Per germline, CDR1 GTSNPN and CDR2 SVGIG (reference sequence). The CDR3 spans 16 residues.